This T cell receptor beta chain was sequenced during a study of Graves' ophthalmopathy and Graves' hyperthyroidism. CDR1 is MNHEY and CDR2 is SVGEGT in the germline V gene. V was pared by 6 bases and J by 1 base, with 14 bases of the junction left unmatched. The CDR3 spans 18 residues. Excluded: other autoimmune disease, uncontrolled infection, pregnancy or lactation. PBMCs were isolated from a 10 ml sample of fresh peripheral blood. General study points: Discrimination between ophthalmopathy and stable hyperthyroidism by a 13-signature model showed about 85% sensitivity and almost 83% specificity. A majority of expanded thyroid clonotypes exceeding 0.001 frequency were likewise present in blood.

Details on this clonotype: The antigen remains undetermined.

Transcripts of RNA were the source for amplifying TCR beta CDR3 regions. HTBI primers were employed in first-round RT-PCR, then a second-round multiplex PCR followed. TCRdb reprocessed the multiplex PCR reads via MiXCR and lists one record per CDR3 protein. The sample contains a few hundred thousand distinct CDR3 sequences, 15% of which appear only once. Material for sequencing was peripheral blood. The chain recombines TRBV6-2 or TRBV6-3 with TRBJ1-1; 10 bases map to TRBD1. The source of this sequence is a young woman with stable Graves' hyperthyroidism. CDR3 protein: CASSLTPGTGAENTEAFF. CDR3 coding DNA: TGTGCCAGCAGCTTAACCCCCGGGACAGGGGCCGAGAACACTGAAGCTTTCTTT.